This passage covers 6 T cell receptor beta chains from one sample sequenced in a study of cytomegalovirus exposure and HLA in healthy donors. The table came from immunoSEQ multiplex PCR; TCRdb's copy has only in-frame clones and leaves some out. The sample records about 120,000 clones, 95% to 97% being singletons. Input material: PBMCs. These receptors were obtained from a young man in good health and CMV-seronegative.

The chain couples TRBV5-6 to TRBJ2-1, with D unclear. CDR3 length equals 11 residues. The V gene lost 5 bases and the J gene lost 8 bases, with 8 bases spanning the gap. The germline V gene encodes CDR1 SGHDT and CDR2 YYEEEE. The CDR3 DNA reads as TGTGCCAGCAGTCAGATCGATGAGCAGTTCTTC. This sequence encodes CASSQIDEQFF.

This chain uses TRBV4-2 with TRBJ2-1; the D gene is possibly TRBD2 (6 bases). CDR3 length: 20 amino acids. The V gene's germline CDR1 is LGHNA and CDR2 YNFKEQ. Deletions cut 1 base from V and 0 bases from J, with 22 bases between. The CDR3 here is CASSQGSRLAKASSYNEQFF. For the CDR3, the DNA is TGTGCCAGCAGCCAAGGGTCGCGGCTAGCGAAGGCGAGCTCCTACAATGAGCAGTTCTTC.

The chain recombines TRBV7-9 with TRBJ2-7; 9 bases agree with TRBD1. The V segment lost 2 bases and the J segment 0 bases; nucleotides outside the gene matches: 5. Germline CDR1 reads SEHNR; CDR2 reads FQNEAQ (reference sequence). The CDR3 length is 16 residues. CDR3 coding DNA: TGTGCCAGCAGCTTAACAGGGGGCGGTACCTCCTACGAGCAGTACTTC. Translation gives CASSLTGGGTSYEQYF.

The rearrangement joins TRBV19 to TRBJ1-1; D gene unclear. The germline V gene encodes CDR1 LNHDA and CDR2 SQIVND (reference sequence). The V gene lost 7 bases and the J gene lost 1 base, with 16 bases spanning the gap. There are 15 residues in the CDR3. The CDR3 is CASIFSGRANTEAFF. CDR3 nucleotides: TGTGCCAGTATATTCTCGGGGAGAGCGAACACTGAAGCTTTCTTT.

The chain has TRBV7-9 and TRBJ1-1, with unresolved D. Per germline, CDR1 SEHNR and CDR2 FQNEAQ (reference sequence). Trimming removed 5 bases at V and 4 bases at J, with 8 bases between. The CDR3 length is 12 residues. The CDR3 is CASSPPFTEAFF. CDR3 DNA sequence: TGTGCCAGCAGCCCCCCGTTCACTGAAGCTTTCTTT.

CDR3 sequence (DNA): TGCGCCAGCAGCTTCGTGTGGGAGGGTCCAGATACGCAGTATTTT. It is translated as CASSFVWEGPDTQYF. The V gene is TRBV5-1, the J gene TRBJ2-3, with TRBD2 matching 7 bases. The V and J ends lost 2 bases and 4 bases, in that order; junction bases with no gene match: 7. The length of the CDR3 is 15 residues. The germline CDR1 and CDR2 sequences are SGHRS and YFSETQ.